These 16 T cell receptor beta chains originate from one sample sequenced in a study of shared clonotypes between healthy human individuals (dated by TCRdb to the early 2020s). The library relied on the immunoSEQ multiplex PCR assay. This immuneACCESS table, as held by TCRdb, lists in-frame sequences with V and J called but not all clones. Of the missing ones, under half trace to an unresolved V gene in checked studies; the others have no known cause. The sample has around 600,000 clones on record, approximately 95% of them singletons. The top ten clones comprise 0.11% of the sample. CD8 naive samples were CD45RO-negative cells positively selected for CCR7, giving a CD45RA+CCR7+ population that excluded TemRA cells. Sequencing was carried out using naive CD8+ T cells sorted from blood. The sample's cell subset or site label is to be understood as: CD45RA+CCR7+. These receptors all come from a woman aged 30 to 39 in good health.

The rearrangement uses TRBV7-9 and TRBJ2-3; tentatively, D is TRBD1 (7 bases). V lost 4 bases and J 2 bases, leaving 16 bases between the germline ends. The CDR3 loop spans 16 amino acids. Germline-derived CDR1 and CDR2 are SEHNR and FQNEAQ (reference sequence). The CDR3 DNA sequence: TGTGCCAGCAGCTCCGGGGGACAGCGATACACAGATACGCAGTATTTT. It is translated as CASSSGGQRYTDTQYF.

Of note for this clone: Other DNA sequences in this specimen translate into the identical CDR3. V is TRBV11-2 and J is TRBJ2-7, with D hard to call. This CDR3 contains 11 residues. The ends were cut back, 5 bases at V and 3 bases at J, with 5 bases in the middle. Germline V gives CDR1 SGHAT, CDR2 FQNNGV. The CDR3, as DNA: TGTGCCAGCAGCCCTGACTACGAGCAGTACTTC. Protein: CASSPDYEQYF. Looking up the rest from reference TRBV11-2 and TRBJ2-7 gives the full variable domain: EAGVAQSPRYKIIEKRQSVAFWCNPISGHATLYWYQQILGQGPKLLIQFQNNGVVDDSQLPKDRFSAERLKGVDSTLKIQPAKLEDSAVYLCASSPDYEQYFGPGTRLTVT.

The chain combines TRBV11-2 with TRBJ2-7; no reliable D call. The CDR3 is made up of 13 amino acids. Per germline, CDR1 SGHAT and CDR2 FQNNGV. Trimming removed 1 base at V and 2 bases at J, with 6 bases between. Written as DNA, the CDR3 is TGTGCCAGCAGCTTAGGCGTAGCCTACGAGCAGTACTTC. It is translated as CASSLGVAYEQYF.

This clone turned up a few times. The J gene is TRBJ2-7, the V gene TRBV13; 12 bases are shared with TRBD2. Trimming took 6 bases from V and 5 from J; bases not matched to a gene: 2. The CDR3 runs to 13 residues. Germline V gene sequence: CDR1 PRHDT, CDR2 FYEKMQ (reference sequence). The DNA of the CDR3 is TGTGCCAGCAGGCTAGCGGGAGGGCACGAGCAGTACTTC. Its translation: CASRLAGGHEQYF.

CDR3 sequence (DNA): TGCGCCAGCAGTGAGCTAGCGGAGCGCACAGATACGCAGTATTTT. Protein sequence: CASSELAERTDTQYF. The rearrangement uses TRBV10-2 and TRBJ2-3, with TRBD2 matching over 7 bases. The trim removed 2 bases at V and 1 base at J, leaving 3 bases unmatched. Looked up from germline, CDR1 is WSHSY and CDR2 is SAAADI. CDR3 length: 15 residues.

The V gene is TRBV7-8, the J gene TRBJ1-1, with TRBD1 as a possible D gene (5 bases). The CDR3 sequence is 13 residues long. Trimming took 1 base from V and 11 from J, leaving 14 bases between them. Germline assignment: CDR1 SGHVS and CDR2 FQNEAQ. The CDR3 protein is CASSLGYRAGAFF. The DNA of the CDR3 is TGTGCCAGCAGCTTAGGGTATCGGGCAGGGGCTTTCTTT.

The V and J genes are TRBV2 and TRBJ1-3; D gene ambiguous. Germline CDR1 reads SNHLY; CDR2 reads FYNNEI. CDR3 length: 13 residues. Trimming cost V 4 bases and J 4 bases, with 8 bases left between them. The CDR3 is CASSVGFGNTIYF. The CDR3 region has the DNA TGTGCCAGCAGTGTCGGGTTCGGAAACACCATATATTTT.

This chain uses TRBV7-9 with TRBJ2-5; 8 nucleotides align to TRBD1. CDR1 is SEHNR, CDR2 FQNEAQ, per germline (reference sequence). This CDR3 comprises 14 residues. V shed 5 bases, J shed 1 base, and the junction held 3 bases outside the gene matches. The CDR3 is CASSGQGGQETQYF. The CDR3 bases are TGTGCCAGCAGCGGACAGGGCGGCCAAGAGACCCAGTACTTC.

The CDR3 reads CASSDPPAGADQETQYF. Written as DNA, the CDR3 is TGTGCCAGCAGTGACCCCCCAGCGGGAGCTGATCAAGAGACCCAGTACTTC. This chain joins TRBV6-1 and TRBJ2-5; 8 nucleotides match TRBD2. J gave up 2 bases and V 3 bases, and 11 bases lay outside the gene matches. Germline lookup yields CDR1 MNHNS and CDR2 SASEGT. The CDR3 spans 17 residues.

The chain recombines TRBV2 with TRBJ2-3; TRBD2 matches 9 bases. Germline V lookup: CDR1 SNHLY, CDR2 FYNNEI. V was clipped by 3 bases and J by 5 bases; unmatched bases: 9. This CDR3 has 16 residues. CDR3 coding DNA: TGTGCCAGCAGTGAGATCCTAGCGGGGATGGTAGATACGCAGTATTTT. This sequence encodes CASSEILAGMVDTQYF.

The J gene is TRBJ1-1, the V gene TRBV30; 9 positions match TRBD1. Germline CDR1 GTSNPN, CDR2 SVGIG (reference sequence). This CDR3 contains 13 residues. The ends lost 5 bases at V and 7 bases at J; junction bases unmatched: 8. This CDR3 is CAWGGTGTIEAFF. CDR3 DNA: TGTGCCTGGGGCGGGACAGGGACGATTGAAGCTTTCTTT.

Notes on this clone: Other DNA sequences in this sample translate to the same CDR3. The chain uses TRBV7-9 and TRBJ2-7; TRBD1 agrees at 11 bases. CDR1 is SEHNR, CDR2 FQNEAQ, per germline (reference sequence). V lost 3 bases and J lost 3; bases outside the gene matches: 4. The CDR3 runs to 15 residues. The CDR3 here is CASSLGQGVFYEQYF. CDR3 DNA sequence: TGTGCCAGCAGCTTGGGACAGGGGGTATTCTACGAGCAGTACTTC.

The genes are TRBV6-5 and TRBJ2-7; 11 bases agree with TRBD2. V lost 2 bases and J lost 5; bases outside the gene matches: 5. In germline, CDR1 is MNHEY, CDR2 SVGAGI. There are 15 residues in the CDR3. This chain's CDR3 is CASSYTQGLADEQYF. As DNA, the CDR3 is TGTGCCAGCAGTTACACACAGGGACTAGCGGACGAGCAGTACTTC.

This clone was seen just once. The CDR3 region has the DNA TGTGCCAGCAGTGAAGGACTAGCGGGAGTTCACGAGCAGTACTTC. As protein: CASSEGLAGVHEQYF. The V call is TRBV2, the J call TRBJ2-7; 12 bases are shared with TRBD2. CDR3 length: 15 residues. Germline CDR1 SNHLY, CDR2 FYNNEI. Trimming cost V 1 base and J 5 bases; bases outside gene matches: 3.

The chain recombines TRBV13 with TRBJ2-7, with 8 bases matching TRBD2. The V gene end was trimmed by 3 bases and the J gene end by 1 base; junction bases not matched to a gene: 5. This CDR3 spans 15 amino acids. The germline CDR1 and CDR2 sequences are PRHDT and FYEKMQ (reference sequence). CDR3 in DNA: TGTGCCAGCAGCTTGTACGGGGGGGCATCCTACGAGCAGTACTTC. It translates to CASSLYGGASYEQYF.

The CDR3 reads CASGLANEQYF. The CDR3 coding sequence is TGCGCCAGCGGGCTAGCGAACGAGCAGTACTTC. The gene calls are TRBV10-2 and TRBJ2-7, with D possibly being TRBD2 (6 bases). From germline, CDR1 is WSHSY and CDR2 SAAADI. The CDR3 is made up of 11 amino acids. V lost 8 bases and J 5 bases, leaving 10 bases between the germline ends.